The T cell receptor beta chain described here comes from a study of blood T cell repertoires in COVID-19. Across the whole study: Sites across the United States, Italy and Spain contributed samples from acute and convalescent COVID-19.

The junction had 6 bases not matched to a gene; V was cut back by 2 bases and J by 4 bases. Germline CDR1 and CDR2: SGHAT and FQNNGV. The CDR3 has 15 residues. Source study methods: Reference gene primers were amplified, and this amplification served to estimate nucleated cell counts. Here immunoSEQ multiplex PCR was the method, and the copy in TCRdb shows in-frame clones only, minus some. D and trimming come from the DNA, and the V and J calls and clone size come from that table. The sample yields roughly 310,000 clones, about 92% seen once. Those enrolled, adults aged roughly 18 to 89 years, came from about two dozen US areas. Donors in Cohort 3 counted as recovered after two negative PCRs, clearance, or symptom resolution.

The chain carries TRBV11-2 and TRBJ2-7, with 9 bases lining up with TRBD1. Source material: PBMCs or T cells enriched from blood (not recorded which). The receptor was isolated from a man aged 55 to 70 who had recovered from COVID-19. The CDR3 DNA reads TGTGCCAGCAGCTTAACCGGGACAGGGTTTTACGAGCAGTACTTC. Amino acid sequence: CASSLTGTGFYEQYF.